The 28 T cell receptor beta chains listed next were all sequenced from one sample in a study of CD8 T cells in ankylosing spondylitis. These receptors' targets are unknown. Study conclusions and caveats: A TCR beta motif made of several highly homologous variants seemed typical of ankylosing spondylitis blood.

Each CDR3 protein is one row after TCRdb ran MiXCR on the 5' RACE reads. The data show 100,000 to 150,000 distinct CDR3 sequences, approximately 17% seen once. The sample was blood, either unsorted or a sorted T cell fraction (not recorded which). The receptors derive from a male donor with ankylosing spondylitis.

This clonotype was observed a handful of times. V and J are TRBV29-1 and TRBJ1-2; tentative D call: TRBD1 (6 bases). Germline V CDR1 and CDR2: SQVTM, ANQGSEA. Trimming pared 5 bases from V and 6 bases from J, leaving 19 bases between. The CDR3 runs to 14 residues. CDR3 loop: CSVLKQGSADGYTF. DNA for the CDR3: TGCAGCGTTTTGAAGCAGGGGAGCGCCGATGGCTACACCTTC.

The J gene is TRBJ2-7, the V gene TRBV11-2; D perhaps matches TRBD2 (5 bases). This CDR3 has 13 amino acids. Germline V gene data show CDR1 as SGHAT and CDR2 as FQNNGV. V lost 2 bases and J 6 bases, leaving 11 bases between the germline ends. CDR3 in DNA: TGTGCCAGCAGCTTATTAGATGCGGGCGAGCAGTACTTC. As protein: CASSLLDAGEQYF.

In its sample, this clonotype was seen a few times. This sequence joins TRBV7-9 and TRBJ2-2, with 10 bases that match TRBD2. J lost 2 bases, V lost 5 bases, and 8 bases had no gene match. There are 17 residues in the CDR3. Germline CDR1 reads SEHNR; CDR2 reads FQNEAQ (reference sequence). The CDR3 here is CASSPLAGARNTGELFF. In DNA form, the CDR3 reads TGTGCCAGCAGCCCCCTAGCGGGAGCGAGAAACACCGGGGAGCTGTTTTTT.

The chain joins TRBV9 to TRBJ1-1; tentatively, D is TRBD1 (5 bases). Between the trimmed V and J ends, which lost 4 bases and 1 base, there was a span of 17 bases. Germline CDR1 is SGDLS and CDR2 is YYNGEE. This CDR3 has 16 amino acids. The CDR3 nucleotides are TGTGCCAGCAGCCCGAGAATGAGGGGCAGGAACACTGAAGCTTTCTTT. It yields the protein CASSPRMRGRNTEAFF.

The chain couples TRBV29-1 to TRBJ2-7; 7 bases are shared with TRBD1. V shed 4 bases, J shed 4 bases, and the junction held 10 bases outside the gene matches. The CDR3 totals 14 residues. Germline lookup yields CDR1 SQVTM and CDR2 ANQGSEA. CDR3 in DNA: TGCAGCGTTGGGGTAACAGGGGTAGGGTACGAGCAGTACTTC. Its protein is CSVGVTGVGYEQYF.

The genes are TRBV12-5 and TRBJ1-1; no clear D. This CDR3 spans 12 amino acids. V lost 1 base and J 3 bases, leaving 3 bases between the germline ends. Germline V lookup: CDR1 LGHNT, CDR2 FRNRAP. The CDR3 sequence: CASGLGDTEAFF. The CDR3 nucleotides are TGTGCTAGTGGTTTGGGTGACACTGAAGCTTTCTTT.

This clonotype was recorded a few times. This chain uses TRBV4-2 with TRBJ2-1, with a possible D match to TRBD2 (6 bases). The germline V gene encodes CDR1 LGHNA and CDR2 YNFKEQ. V shed 1 base and J shed 3 bases, with 16 bases lying between them. The length of the CDR3 is 17 residues. CDR3 loop: CASSQGPRDFLYNEQFF. DNA of the CDR3: TGTGCCAGCAGCCAAGGTCCCCGGGACTTCCTCTACAATGAGCAGTTCTTC.

This rearrangement joins TRBV20-1 to TRBJ2-7; no clear D gene. CDR1 is DFQATT and CDR2 is SNEGSKA in the germline V gene (reference sequence). The CDR3 totals 15 residues. Trimming removed 5 bases at V and 1 base at J, with 18 bases between. CDR3: CSAETPYDRSYEQYF. CDR3 sequence (DNA): TGCAGTGCTGAGACTCCCTACGACCGGTCCTACGAGCAGTACTTC.

The rearrangement uses TRBV29-1 and TRBJ2-7; no definite D call. The CDR3 covers 11 residues. Trimming took off 5 bases at V and 4 bases at J, with 9 bases between the two ends. Germline assignment: CDR1 SQVTM and CDR2 ANQGSEA. The CDR3, as DNA: TGCAGCGTTTTGAAAGATTACGAGCAGTACTTC. Translation gives CSVLKDYEQYF.

This clonotype was seen more than once but under ten times. In this CDR3 the conserved last residue, phenylalanine or tryptophan, is missing, so a read error is likely. The V call is TRBV19, the J call TRBJ1-1; D is perhaps TRBD1 (5 bases). This CDR3 contains 13 residues. In germline, CDR1 is LNHDA, CDR2 SQIVND (reference sequence). V shed 7 bases and J shed 3 bases, with 12 bases lying between them. The CDR3 sequence is CASTLGGDTEAFL. CDR3 nucleotides: TGTGCCAGTACCCTCGGGGGGGACACTGAAGCTTTCCTT.

V gene TRBV6-5 combines with J gene TRBJ2-1, with D tentatively TRBD2 (5 bases). This CDR3 region has 15 residues. Germline CDR1 is MNHEY and CDR2 is SVGAGI. V was clipped by 2 bases and J by 7 bases, with 15 bases between them. The CDR3 reads CASSYPNGEWNEQFF. The CDR3 bases are TGTGCCAGCAGTTACCCTAACGGGGAATGGAATGAGCAGTTCTTC.

A few counts support this clonotype. V is TRBV7-2 and J is TRBJ2-7; 8 nucleotides match TRBD2. From germline, CDR1 is SGHTA and CDR2 FQGNSA. This CDR3 has 17 residues. V dropped 4 bases and J dropped 5; count of bases not matched to a gene: 16. This CDR3 reads CASSSYRYGTRGHEQYF. Here the CDR3 DNA reads TGTGCCAGCAGCTCCTATAGATACGGGACTAGAGGCCACGAGCAGTACTTC.

This clonotype has a handful of counts. The V gene is TRBV19, the J gene TRBJ2-2; 7 nucleotides match TRBD2. The V gene end was trimmed by 4 bases and the J gene end by 3 bases; junction bases not matched to a gene: 5. CDR1 LNHDA and CDR2 SQIVND come from the germline V gene (reference sequence). CDR3 size: 15 residues. The DNA of the CDR3 is TGTGCCAGTAGTACGGCGGGAGTACACACCGGGGAGCTGTTTTTT. This translates into CASSTAGVHTGELFF.

CDR3 loop: CASSLAGVTYEQYF. In nucleotides, the CDR3 is TGTGCCAGCAGCTTAGCGGGAGTGACCTACGAGCAGTACTTC. This chain joins TRBV6-5 and TRBJ2-7; 9 bases are a match to TRBD2. The CDR3 consists of 14 residues. The V gene end was trimmed by 6 bases and the J gene end by 2 bases; junction bases not matched to a gene: 5. CDR1 and CDR2 (germline): MNHEY, SVGAGI.

The sample holds a few counts of this clonotype. The chain is built from TRBV4-2 and TRBJ2-3; D is uncertain. The CDR3 consists of 14 residues. V lost 1 base, J lost 10 bases, and 15 bases lay in between. Germline lookup yields CDR1 LGHNA and CDR2 YNFKEQ. CDR3 protein: CASSQGSEIRPQYF. CDR3 sequence (DNA): TGTGCCAGCAGCCAAGGTTCGGAAATAAGGCCGCAGTATTTT.

This clonotype has more than one count but fewer than ten. This chain uses TRBV29-1 with TRBJ1-1, with D perhaps TRBD1 (6 bases). CDR3 length: 13 residues. V lost 7 bases to trimming and J lost 0 bases, with 12 bases between them. CDR1 and CDR2 (germline): SQVTM, ANQGSEA. The CDR3 nucleotides are TGCAGCGCCTGGGGGGGCCTGAACACTGAAGCTTTCTTT. Its protein is CSAWGGLNTEAFF.

This chain uses TRBV7-9 with TRBJ2-7, with 10 bases identical to TRBD2. The germline V gene encodes CDR1 SEHNR and CDR2 FQNEAQ (reference sequence). The CDR3 is made up of 16 amino acids. Unmatched junction bases numbered 11, after V lost 4 bases and J lost 5 bases. CDR3: CASSSGTSAPFDEQYF. The CDR3 bases are TGTGCCAGCAGCTCCGGGACTAGCGCGCCGTTTGACGAGCAGTACTTC.

The rearrangement joins TRBV4-1 to TRBJ1-5; D is unclear. The CDR3 totals 17 residues. The germline V and J ends were trimmed by 0 bases and 0 bases, with 12 bases remaining between them. The germline gives CDR1 MGHRA, CDR2 YSYEKL. The CDR3 region is CASSQDRHTYSNQPQHF. The CDR3, as DNA: TGCGCCAGCAGCCAAGATCGTCACACCTATAGCAATCAGCCCCAGCATTTT.

The sample holds many counts of this clonotype. The CDR3 DNA reads TGCAGCGTAGCCGGGGGTCTTACCTACGAGCAGTACTTC. It translates to CSVAGGLTYEQYF. The chain couples TRBV29-1 to TRBJ2-7; weak D call: TRBD2 (6 bases). There are 13 residues in the CDR3. The V gene's germline CDR1 is SQVTM and CDR2 ANQGSEA. V lost 6 bases, J lost 2 bases, and 14 bases lay in between.

This clonotype was counted at least ten times. The chain links TRBV29-1 to TRBJ2-3, with 9 bases matching TRBD2. Germline V gene lookup returns CDR1 SQVTM and CDR2 ANQGSEA. After removal of 7 bases from V and 4 bases from J, the junction contained 6 bases not matched to a gene. This CDR3 is 13 amino acids long. The CDR3 reads CSALAGVADTQYF. The CDR3 region has the DNA TGCAGCGCCTTAGCGGGAGTGGCAGATACGCAGTATTTT.

V and J are TRBV11-2 and TRBJ2-7; maybe TRBD2 (5 bases). The CDR3 has 13 residues. Germline CDR1 and CDR2: SGHAT and FQNNGV. V lost 3 bases and J 7 bases, leaving 13 bases between the germline ends. DNA for the CDR3: TGTGCCAGCAGCTTCTCACTAGGCGGTGAGCAGTACTTC. Translating it yields CASSFSLGGEQYF.

In DNA form, the CDR3 reads TGTGCCAGCAGTCCATCTAGCGGGAGGTTTGCTGAGCAGTTCTTC. Its translation is CASSPSSGRFAEQFF. J is TRBJ2-1 and V is TRBV28; 11 bases agree with TRBD2. CDR3 size: 15 residues. The junction had 9 bases not matched to a gene; V was cut back by 5 bases and J by 9 bases. In germline, CDR1 is MDHEN, CDR2 SYDVKM.

The table lists this clonotype with a few counts. The gene calls are TRBV29-1 and TRBJ1-1, with TRBD1 identical over 8 bases. In germline, CDR1 is SQVTM, CDR2 ANQGSEA. Losses at the gene ends were 7 bases for V and 0 bases for J; bases not matched to a gene: 10. The CDR3 contains 15 residues. The CDR3 region has the DNA TGCAGCGCGTCAGGGGGCCGTAGCATGAACACTGAAGCTTTCTTT. It codes for CSASGGRSMNTEAFF.

The V call is TRBV27, the J call TRBJ2-7, with unresolved D. V was cut by 0 bases and J by 2 bases, with 11 bases left in between. CDR1 is MNHEY, CDR2 SMNVEV, per germline (reference sequence). This CDR3 contains 15 residues. The CDR3 is CASSLSAGSPYEQYF. CDR3 DNA: TGTGCCAGCAGTTTATCGGCAGGATCACCCTACGAGCAGTACTTC.

The chain combines TRBV7-9 with TRBJ2-1; D is perhaps TRBD2 (6 bases). The CDR3 spans 14 residues. Germline V gene lookup returns CDR1 SEHNR and CDR2 FQNEAQ (reference sequence). V lost 5 bases and J lost 8, with 16 bases in between. CDR3 bases: TGTGCCAGCAGCCACCTCCGGGAGAACGATGAGCAGTTCTTC. Translation: CASSHLRENDEQFF.

The chain carries TRBV9 and TRBJ2-1; D not resolved. Germline V CDR1 and CDR2: SGDLS, YYNGEE. V was cut by 3 bases and J by 7 bases, with 8 bases left in between. This CDR3 has 12 amino acids. The CDR3, as DNA: TGTGCCAGCAGCGACCCGAAGAATGAGCAGTTCTTC. It codes for CASSDPKNEQFF.

Only a few counts were recorded for this clonotype. The CDR3 spells CASSLSGRGASEQYF. Here the CDR3 DNA reads TGTGCCAGCAGCCTAAGCGGGAGGGGGGCGTCCGAGCAGTACTTC. The gene calls are TRBV9 and TRBJ2-7, with 10 bases identical to TRBD2. The germline V gene encodes CDR1 SGDLS and CDR2 YYNGEE. This CDR3 has 15 amino acids. V was pared by 4 bases and J by 6 bases, with 10 bases of the junction left unmatched.

The chain has TRBV27 and TRBJ2-5; D is possibly TRBD2 (7 bases). V lost 5 bases, J lost 7 bases, and 23 bases lay in between. The CDR3 has 16 amino acids. CDR1 is MNHEY, CDR2 SMNVEV, per germline (reference sequence). The CDR3 nucleotides are TGTGCCAGCAGTCCGGCGACTTATCCGAGGGGGGGGACCCAGTACTTC. Its translation is CASSPATYPRGGTQYF.